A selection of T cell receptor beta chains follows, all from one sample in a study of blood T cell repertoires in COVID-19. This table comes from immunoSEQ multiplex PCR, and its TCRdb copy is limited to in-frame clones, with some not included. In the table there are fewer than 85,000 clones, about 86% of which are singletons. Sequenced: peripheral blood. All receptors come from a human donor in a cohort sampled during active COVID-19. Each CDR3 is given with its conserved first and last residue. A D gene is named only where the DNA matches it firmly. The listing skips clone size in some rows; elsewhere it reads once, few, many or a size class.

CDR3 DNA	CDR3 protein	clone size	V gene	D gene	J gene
TGTGCCAGCAGCATCGGGACTAGCGGGGGCAGCACAGATACGCAGTATTTT	CASSIGTSGGSTDTQYF	-	TRBV11-2	TRBD2	TRBJ2-3
TGCGCCAGCAGCCAAGATTTTCAGGGGTACGGGGAGCTGTTTTTT	CASSQDFQGYGELFF	-	TRBV4-3	-	TRBJ2-2
TGTGCCATCAGTGAGCGGGGACAGGGAAATGAAAAACTGTTTTTT	CAISERGQGNEKLFF	-	TRBV10-3	TRBD1	TRBJ1-4
TGTGCCAGCAGCTTAGGGGCAGGGGGTGGCTATGGCTACACCTTC	CASSLGAGGGYGYTF	-	TRBV7-2	TRBD1	TRBJ1-2
TGTGCCAGCAGCAAATCCGCAGGGGATGTTAATGAAAAACTGTTTTTT	CASSKSAGDVNEKLFF	once	TRBV11-1	-	TRBJ1-4
TGTGCCAGCAGCTCAGCCCTAGCGGGGGGGCCGCAGACCCAGTACTTC	CASSSALAGGPQTQYF	-	TRBV13	TRBD2	TRBJ2-5
TGCGCCAGCAGCTTCGGACAGGGCGTATCTGGCTACACCTTC	CASSFGQGVSGYTF	-	TRBV5-1	TRBD1	TRBJ1-2
TGTGCCAGCAGTACTTTGCTGAACACTGAAGCTTTCTTT	CASSTLLNTEAFF	-	TRBV2	-	TRBJ1-1
TGTGCCAGCAGCGCCACTAGCGGGGGGAACACCGGGGAGCTGTTTTTT	CASSATSGGNTGELFF	-	TRBV7-6	TRBD2	TRBJ2-2
TGTGCCAGCAGTTACGTGTACTCCTATAATTCACCCCTCCACTTT	CASSYVYSYNSPLHF	-	TRBV6-2/TRBV6-3	-	TRBJ1-6
TGCAGTGCTAGTTCCCCCGCGCAGGGGGAACAGCCCCAGCATTTT	CSASSPAQGEQPQHF	once	TRBV20-1	TRBD1	TRBJ1-5
TGCGCCAGCAGCCGCATCCAGCGGGGGGGCTCTTCGTACAATGAGCAGTTCTTC	CASSRIQRGGSSYNEQFF	once	TRBV4-1	TRBD2	TRBJ2-1
TGTGCCAGCGGAGAAAGGGGTCTAGACTACGAGCAGTACTTC	CASGERGLDYEQYF	once	TRBV6-6	-	TRBJ2-7
TGTGCCAGCAGTGAAGCGACTAGCGGGGGGCCTTACGATGAGCAGTTCTTC	CASSEATSGGPYDEQFF	once	TRBV6-1	TRBD2	TRBJ2-1
TGTGCCAGCAGCGCACCGGGGGGTCACTCTGGAAACACCATATATTTT	CASSAPGGHSGNTIYF	-	TRBV7-9	-	TRBJ1-3
TGCGCCACCTTCCCCCAACAGGGAGCCTCTGGAAACACCATATATTTT	CATFPQQGASGNTIYF	-	TRBV10-1	-	TRBJ1-3